Included here is one TCR beta chain sequence, with context. The target antigen is unknown. Study-level results: Larger-cohort validation covered only one TCR beta V-J rearrangement. Tumor memory CD4+ T cell TCR gene usage was found to cluster with blood and lymph node memory CD4+ cells and with lymph node naive CD4+ cells. Tumor Treg TCRs overlapped most with tumor naive CD4+ cells.

CD4+CD45RO+CD25- cells were isolated as memory CD4+ T cells. TCRdb reprocessed the 5' RACE reads via MiXCR and lists one record per CDR3 protein. The sample contains 45,000 to 70,000 distinct CDR3 sequences, around 26% of which appear only once. The sequenced sample was tumor-infiltrating memory CD4+ T cells sorted from the breast tumor. The subset here: memory CD4+ T cells, CD4+CD45RO+CD25-. This clonotype was obtained from a female donor with breast cancer.

The CDR3 coding sequence is TGTGCCAGCGCGGATAACTATGGCTACACCTTC. It translates to CASADNYGYTF. The chain carries TRBV6-2 or TRBV6-3 and TRBJ1-2; D unresolved. The V gene's germline CDR1 is MNHEY and CDR2 SVGEGT. The CDR3 sequence is 11 residues long. The V end was cut by 8 bases, the J end by 1 base, with 5 bases between.